This TCR beta chain was sequenced during a study of T cell changes during pregnancy in multiple sclerosis. CDR1 SGDLS and CDR2 YYNGEE come from the germline V gene. V lost 0 bases to trimming and J lost 1 base, with 10 bases between them. The CDR3 is 16 amino acids. Repertoires were generated with immunoSEQ multiplex PCR, while TCRdb's copy carries only in-frame clones and drops some. The data hold more than 25,000 clones, with approximately 91% observed a single time. The clonotype was recovered from a female donor with multiple sclerosis, enrolled in a pregnancy study. Sequenced material: CD8+ T cells from peripheral blood mononuclear cells, taken before pregnancy. The gene calls are TRBV9 and TRBJ2-2, with D possibly TRBD2 on 6 matching bases. The chain's CDR3 is CASSVEVGGNTGELFF. As DNA, the CDR3 is TGTGCCAGCAGCGTAGAGGTGGGGGGGAACACCGGGGAGCTGTTTTTT.